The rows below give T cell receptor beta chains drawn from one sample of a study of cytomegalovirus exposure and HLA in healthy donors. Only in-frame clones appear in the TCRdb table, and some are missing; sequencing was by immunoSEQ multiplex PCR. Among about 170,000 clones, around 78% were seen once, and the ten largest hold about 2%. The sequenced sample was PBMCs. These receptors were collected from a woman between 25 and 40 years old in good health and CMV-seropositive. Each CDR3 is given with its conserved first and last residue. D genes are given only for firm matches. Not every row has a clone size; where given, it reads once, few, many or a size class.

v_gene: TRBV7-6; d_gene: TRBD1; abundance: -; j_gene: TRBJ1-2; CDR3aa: CASSLGDSLYGYTF; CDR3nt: TGTGCCAGCAGCTTAGGGGACAGTCTCTATGGCTACACCTTC
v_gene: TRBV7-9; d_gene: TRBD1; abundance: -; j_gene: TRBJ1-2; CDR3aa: CASSFGTDYTF; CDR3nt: TGTGCCAGCAGCTTCGGGACAGACTACACCTTC
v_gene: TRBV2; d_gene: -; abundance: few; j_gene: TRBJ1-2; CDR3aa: CASKSRTEAPYGYTF; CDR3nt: TGTGCCAGCAAGTCCCGGACAGAAGCTCCCTATGGCTACACCTTC
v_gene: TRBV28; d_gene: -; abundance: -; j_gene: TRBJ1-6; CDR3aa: CASGPVNPLHF; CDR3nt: TGTGCCAGCGGGCCAGTTAACCCGCTCCACTTT
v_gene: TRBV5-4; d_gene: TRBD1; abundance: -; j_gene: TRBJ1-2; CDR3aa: CASSYPDRGQRGYTF; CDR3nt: TGTGCCAGCAGCTATCCCGACAGGGGGCAAAGAGGCTACACCTTC
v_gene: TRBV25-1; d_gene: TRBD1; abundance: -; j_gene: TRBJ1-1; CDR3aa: CASKQGLGTEAFF; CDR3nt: TGTGCCAGCAAACAGGGGCTCGGCACTGAAGCTTTCTTT
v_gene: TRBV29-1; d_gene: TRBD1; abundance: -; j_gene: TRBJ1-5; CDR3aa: CSVEGTGDQPQHF; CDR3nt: TGCAGCGTTGAAGGGACAGGGGATCAGCCCCAGCATTTT
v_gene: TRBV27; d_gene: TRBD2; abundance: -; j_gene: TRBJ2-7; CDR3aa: CASRLRTSISNEQYF; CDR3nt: TGTGCCAGCAGGTTAAGGACTAGCATATCTAACGAGCAGTACTTC
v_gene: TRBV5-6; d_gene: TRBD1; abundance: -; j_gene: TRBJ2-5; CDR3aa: CASRLTGAQETQYF; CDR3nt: TGTGCCAGCAGACTAACAGGGGCACAAGAGACCCAGTACTTC
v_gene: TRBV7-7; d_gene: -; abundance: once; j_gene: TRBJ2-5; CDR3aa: CASSPQGLETQYF; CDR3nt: TGTGCCAGCAGCCCGCAGGGGTTGGAGACCCAGTACTTC
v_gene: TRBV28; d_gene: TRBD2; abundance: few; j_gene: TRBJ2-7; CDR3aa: CASSSRTSGALYEQYF; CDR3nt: TGTGCCAGCAGTTCCCGGACTAGCGGGGCTCTCTACGAGCAGTACTTC
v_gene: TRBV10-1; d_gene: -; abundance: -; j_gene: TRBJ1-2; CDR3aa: CASSENQGEGYTF; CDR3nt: TGCGCCAGCAGTGAAAATCAGGGCGAGGGCTACACCTTC
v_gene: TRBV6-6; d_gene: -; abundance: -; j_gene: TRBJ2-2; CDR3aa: CASSSPPGVTGELFF; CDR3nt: TGTGCCAGCAGTTCCCCGCCCGGGGTCACCGGGGAGCTGTTTTTT
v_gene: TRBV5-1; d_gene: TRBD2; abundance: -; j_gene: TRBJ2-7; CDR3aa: CASSLPGASGLEQYF; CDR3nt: TGCGCCAGCAGCCTCCCGGGGGCTAGCGGGCTCGAGCAGTACTTC
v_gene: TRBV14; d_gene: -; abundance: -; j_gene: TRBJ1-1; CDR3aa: CASSQEIRVAAFF; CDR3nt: TGTGCCAGCAGCCAAGAAATCAGGGTTGCAGCTTTCTTT
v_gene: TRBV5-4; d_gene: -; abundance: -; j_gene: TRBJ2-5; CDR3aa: CASSLRGYQETQYF; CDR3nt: TGTGCCAGCAGCTTGCGGGGGTACCAAGAGACCCAGTACTTC
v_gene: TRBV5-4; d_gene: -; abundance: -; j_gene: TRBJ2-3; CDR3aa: CASSRSLGTDTQYF; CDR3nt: TGTGCCAGCAGCCGGAGTTTGGGCACAGATACGCAGTATTTT
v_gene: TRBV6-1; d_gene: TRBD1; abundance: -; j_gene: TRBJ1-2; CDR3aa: CASSDWTGGGSGPGYTF; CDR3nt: TGTGCCAGCAGTGACTGGACAGGGGGCGGGTCAGGTCCTGGCTACACCTTC
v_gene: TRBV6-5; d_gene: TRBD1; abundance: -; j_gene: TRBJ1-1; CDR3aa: CASSYSTGLYTEAFF; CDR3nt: TGTGCCAGCAGTTATTCGACAGGGCTCTACACTGAAGCTTTCTTT
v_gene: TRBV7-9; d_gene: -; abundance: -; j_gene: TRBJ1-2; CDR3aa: CASSFYSGGPNYGYTF; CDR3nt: TGTGCCAGCAGCTTCTATTCGGGGGGGCCGAACTATGGCTACACCTTC
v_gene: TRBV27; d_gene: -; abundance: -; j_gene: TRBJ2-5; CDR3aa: CASSPGKTSVEETQYF; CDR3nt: TGTGCCAGCAGTCCGGGTAAGACGTCGGTGGAGGAGACCCAGTACTTC
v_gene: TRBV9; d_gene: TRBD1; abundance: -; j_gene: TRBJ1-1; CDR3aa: CASSGSGQGLTEAFF; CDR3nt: TGTGCCAGCAGCGGCTCAGGACAGGGGTTGACTGAAGCTTTCTTT
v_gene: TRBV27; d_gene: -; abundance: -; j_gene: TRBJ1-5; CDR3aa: CASSFGGGTLGQPQHF; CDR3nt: TGTGCCAGCAGTTTCGGTGGAGGGACGTTGGGTCAGCCCCAGCATTTT
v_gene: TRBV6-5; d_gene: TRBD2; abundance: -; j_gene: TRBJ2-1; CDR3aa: CASSYGGLAINEQFF; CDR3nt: TGTGCCAGCAGTTACGGGGGACTAGCCATCAATGAGCAGTTCTTC
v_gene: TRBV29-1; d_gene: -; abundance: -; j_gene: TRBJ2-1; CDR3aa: CSVGTAQLGEQFF; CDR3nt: TGCAGCGTTGGGACAGCTCAATTAGGGGAGCAGTTCTTC
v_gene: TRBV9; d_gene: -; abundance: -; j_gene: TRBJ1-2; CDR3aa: CASSVEQGYGYTF; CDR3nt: TGTGCCAGCAGCGTCGAACAGGGCTATGGCTACACCTTC
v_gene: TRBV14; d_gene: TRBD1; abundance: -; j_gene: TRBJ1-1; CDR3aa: CASSQTTGARNTEAFF; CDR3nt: TGTGCCAGCAGCCAAACGACAGGGGCGCGAAACACTGAAGCTTTCTTT
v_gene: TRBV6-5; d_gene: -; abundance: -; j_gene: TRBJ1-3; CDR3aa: CASSHSNTIYF; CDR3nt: TGTGCCAGCAGCCACAGCAACACCATATATTTT
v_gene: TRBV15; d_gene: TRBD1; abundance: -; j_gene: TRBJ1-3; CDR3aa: CATSRDRVRGNTIYF; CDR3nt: TGTGCCACCAGCAGGGACAGGGTACGGGGAAACACCATATATTTT
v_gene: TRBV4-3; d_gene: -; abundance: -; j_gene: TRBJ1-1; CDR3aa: CASSQGLLGDTEAFF; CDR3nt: TGCGCCAGCAGCCAAGGTCTTTTAGGAGACACTGAAGCTTTCTTT
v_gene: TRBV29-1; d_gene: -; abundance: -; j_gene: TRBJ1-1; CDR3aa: CSAGTGGIGEEAFF; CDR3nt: TGCAGCGCTGGTACGGGAGGGATCGGGGAAGAAGCTTTCTTT
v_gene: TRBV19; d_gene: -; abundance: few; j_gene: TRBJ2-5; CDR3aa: CASSRWAPGETQYF; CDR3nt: TGTGCCAGTAGTCGGTGGGCCCCGGGGGAGACCCAGTACTTC
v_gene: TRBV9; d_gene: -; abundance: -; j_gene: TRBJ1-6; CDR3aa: CASSPRTGESPLHF; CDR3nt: TGTGCCAGCAGCCCTCGGACGGGGGAATCACCCCTCCACTTT
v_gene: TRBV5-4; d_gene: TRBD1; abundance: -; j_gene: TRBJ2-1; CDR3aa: CASSLNTGGNEQFF; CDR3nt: TGTGCCAGCAGCTTAAATACAGGGGGGAATGAGCAGTTCTTC
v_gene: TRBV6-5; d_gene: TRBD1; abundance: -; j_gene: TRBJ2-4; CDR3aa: CASSYFLGTGENIQYF; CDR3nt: TGTGCCAGCAGTTACTTCTTGGGGACAGGGGAAAACATTCAGTACTTC
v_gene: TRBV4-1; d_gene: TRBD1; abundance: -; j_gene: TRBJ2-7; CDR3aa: CASSPGTGTYEQYF; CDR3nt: TGCGCCAGCAGCCCGGGGACAGGGACCTACGAGCAGTACTTC
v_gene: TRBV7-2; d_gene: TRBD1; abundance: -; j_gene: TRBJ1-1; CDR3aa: CASSSTGTAMNTEAFF; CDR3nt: TGTGCCAGCAGCTCCACCGGGACAGCCATGAACACTGAAGCTTTCTTT
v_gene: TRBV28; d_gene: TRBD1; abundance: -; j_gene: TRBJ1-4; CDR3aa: CASRPQGASEKLFF; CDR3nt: TGTGCCAGCAGGCCACAGGGGGCTAGTGAAAAACTGTTTTTT
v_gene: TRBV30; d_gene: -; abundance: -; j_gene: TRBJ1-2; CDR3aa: CAWTVGQVNYGYTF; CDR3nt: TGTGCCTGGACGGTGGGGCAGGTTAACTATGGCTACACCTTC
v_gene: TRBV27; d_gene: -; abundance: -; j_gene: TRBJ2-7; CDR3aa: CASSFSSIGLVHEQYF; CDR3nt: TGTGCCAGCAGTTTTTCTTCTATTGGACTTGTGCACGAGCAGTACTTC
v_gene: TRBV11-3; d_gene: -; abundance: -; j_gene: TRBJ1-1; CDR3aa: CASSSASGGTEAFF; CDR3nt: TGTGCCAGCAGCAGCGCCTCGGGGGGCACTGAAGCTTTCTTT
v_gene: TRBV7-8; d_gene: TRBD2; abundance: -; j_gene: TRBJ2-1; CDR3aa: CASSLTSGRAYNEQFF; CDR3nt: TGTGCCAGCAGCTTAACTAGCGGGAGGGCCTACAATGAGCAGTTCTTC
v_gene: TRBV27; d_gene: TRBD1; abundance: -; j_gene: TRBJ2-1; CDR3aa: CASSLRDRDHNEQFF; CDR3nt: TGTGCCAGCAGCCTCCGGGACAGGGACCACAATGAGCAGTTCTTC
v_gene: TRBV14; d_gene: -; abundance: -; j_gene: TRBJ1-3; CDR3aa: CASSLERGRISGNTIYF; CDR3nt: TGTGCCAGCAGCCTCGAAAGAGGCCGGATCTCTGGAAACACCATATATTTT
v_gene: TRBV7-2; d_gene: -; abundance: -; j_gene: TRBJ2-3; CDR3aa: CASSLAYRVVDTQYF; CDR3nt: TGTGCCAGCAGCTTAGCTTACAGGGTTGTAGATACGCAGTATTTT
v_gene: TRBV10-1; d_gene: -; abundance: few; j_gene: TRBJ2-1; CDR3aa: CASSPQLGNEQFF; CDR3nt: TGCGCCAGCAGTCCTCAACTTGGCAATGAGCAGTTCTTC
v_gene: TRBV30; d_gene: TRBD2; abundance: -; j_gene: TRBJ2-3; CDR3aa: CASTGLADPGLRGTQYF; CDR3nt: TGTGCCTCTACCGGACTAGCGGACCCAGGCCTTCGGGGTACGCAGTATTTT
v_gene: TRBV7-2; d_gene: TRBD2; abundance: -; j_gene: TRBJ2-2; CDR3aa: CASSLAGGRTGELFF; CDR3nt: TGTGCCAGCAGCCTAGCGGGGGGGAGAACCGGGGAGCTGTTTTTT
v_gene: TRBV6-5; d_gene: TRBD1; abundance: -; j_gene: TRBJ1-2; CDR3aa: CASSLTTGAEGYTF; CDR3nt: TGTGCCAGCAGCCTTACGACAGGGGCCGAGGGCTACACCTTC
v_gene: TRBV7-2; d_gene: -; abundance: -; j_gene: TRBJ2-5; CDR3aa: CASSKGGETQYF; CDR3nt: TGTGCCAGCAGTAAAGGGGGAGAGACCCAGTACTTC
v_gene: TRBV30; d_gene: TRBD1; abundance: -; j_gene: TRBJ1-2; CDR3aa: CAWSEGARGYTF; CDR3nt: TGTGCCTGGAGTGAGGGGGCCCGGGGCTACACCTTC
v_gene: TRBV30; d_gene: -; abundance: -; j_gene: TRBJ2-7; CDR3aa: CAWSVSYDRFSYEQYF; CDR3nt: TGTGCCTGGAGTGTTTCATACGACAGGTTTTCCTACGAGCAGTACTTC
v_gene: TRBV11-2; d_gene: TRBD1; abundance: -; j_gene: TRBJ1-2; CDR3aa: CASSLGQGVGYTF; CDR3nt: TGTGCCAGCAGCTTGGGGCAGGGGGTCGGCTACACCTTC
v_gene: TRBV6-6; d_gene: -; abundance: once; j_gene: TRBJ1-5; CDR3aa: CASSLVGGDQPQHF; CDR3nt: TGTGCCAGCAGCCTAGTAGGGGGAGATCAGCCCCAGCATTTT
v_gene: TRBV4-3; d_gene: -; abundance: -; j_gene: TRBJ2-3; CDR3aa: CASSRQDLTDTQYF; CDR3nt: TGCGCCAGCAGCCGCCAGGACTTAACAGATACGCAGTATTTT
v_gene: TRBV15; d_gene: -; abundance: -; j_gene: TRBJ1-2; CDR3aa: CATSRDRGYGYTF; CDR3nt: TGTGCCACCAGCAGAGATCGGGGGTATGGCTACACCTTC
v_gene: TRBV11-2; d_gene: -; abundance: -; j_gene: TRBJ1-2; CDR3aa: CASSLPGQGWWSTF; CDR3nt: TGTGCCAGCAGCCTACCCGGGCAGGGATGGTGGAGCACCTTC
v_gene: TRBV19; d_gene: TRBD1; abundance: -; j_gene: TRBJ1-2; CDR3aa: CASNMDRGGYGYTF; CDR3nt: TGTGCCAGTAATATGGACAGGGGAGGCTATGGCTACACCTTC
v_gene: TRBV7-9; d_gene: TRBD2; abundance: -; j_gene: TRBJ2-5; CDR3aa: CASSKRELETQYF; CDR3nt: TGTGCCAGCAGCAAGCGGGAGCTAGAGACCCAGTACTTC
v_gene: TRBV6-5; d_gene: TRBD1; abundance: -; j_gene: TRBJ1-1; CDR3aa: CASSKITGAYEAFF; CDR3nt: TGTGCCAGCAGTAAGATAACAGGGGCCTACGAAGCTTTCTTT